This TCR beta chain is drawn from a study of blood T cell repertoires in COVID-19. Only a few counts were recorded for this clone. Relative to the germline gene, one junction end is altered; a read error may explain this. The length of the CDR3 is 12 residues. CDR1 and CDR2 from the germline V gene are LGHNA and YNFKEQ. Sequenced by immunoSEQ multiplex PCR; TCRdb stores in-frame clones only, minus some. This table has around 200,000 clones, about 88% appearing once. The sequenced material came from peripheral blood. The chain uses TRBV4-2 and TRBJ1-2; D ambiguous. This clonotype was sampled from a man in his forties or fifties with active or convalescent COVID-19. The CDR3 sequence: CASSQEGREVYF. The CDR3 nucleotides read TGTGCCAGCAGCCAAGAAGGGAGGGAGGTTTACTTC.